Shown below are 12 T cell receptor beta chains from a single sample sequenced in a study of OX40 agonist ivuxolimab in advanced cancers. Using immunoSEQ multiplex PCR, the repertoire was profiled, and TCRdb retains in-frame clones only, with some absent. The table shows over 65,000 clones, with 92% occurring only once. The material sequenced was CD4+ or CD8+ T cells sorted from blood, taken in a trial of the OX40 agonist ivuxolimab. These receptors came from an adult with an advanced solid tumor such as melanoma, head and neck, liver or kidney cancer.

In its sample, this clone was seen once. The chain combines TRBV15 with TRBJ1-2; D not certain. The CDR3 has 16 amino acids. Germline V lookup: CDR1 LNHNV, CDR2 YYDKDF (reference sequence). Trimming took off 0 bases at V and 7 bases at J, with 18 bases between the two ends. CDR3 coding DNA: TGTGCCACCAGCAGAGAGGTCAGACCATGGTCCGGTGGCTACACCTTC. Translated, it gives CATSREVRPWSGGYTF.

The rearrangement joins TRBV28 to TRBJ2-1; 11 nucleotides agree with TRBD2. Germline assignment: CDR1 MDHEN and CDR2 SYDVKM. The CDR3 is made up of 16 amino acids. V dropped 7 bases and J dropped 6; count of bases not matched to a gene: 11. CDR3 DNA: TGTGCCAGCATCGCGCCCGGGACTAGCGGACCCAATGAGCAGTTCTTC. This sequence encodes CASIAPGTSGPNEQFF.

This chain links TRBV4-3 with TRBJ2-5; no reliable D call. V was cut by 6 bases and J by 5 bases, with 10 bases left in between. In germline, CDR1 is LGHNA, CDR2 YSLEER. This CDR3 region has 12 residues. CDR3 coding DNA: TGCGCCAGCAGTCATGATAGGGAGACCCAGTACTTC. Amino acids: CASSHDRETQYF.

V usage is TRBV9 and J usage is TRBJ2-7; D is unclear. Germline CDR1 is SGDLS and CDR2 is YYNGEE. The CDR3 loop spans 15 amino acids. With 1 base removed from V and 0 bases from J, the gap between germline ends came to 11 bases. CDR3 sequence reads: CASSVFNGPSYEQYF. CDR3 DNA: TGTGCCAGCAGCGTATTTAATGGCCCCTCCTACGAGCAGTACTTC.

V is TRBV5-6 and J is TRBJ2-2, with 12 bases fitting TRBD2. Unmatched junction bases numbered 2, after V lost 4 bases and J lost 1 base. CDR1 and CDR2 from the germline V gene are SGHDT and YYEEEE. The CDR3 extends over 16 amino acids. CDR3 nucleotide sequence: TGTGCCAGCAGCGCGGGACTAGCGGGGAACACCGGGGAGCTGTTTTTT. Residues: CASSAGLAGNTGELFF.

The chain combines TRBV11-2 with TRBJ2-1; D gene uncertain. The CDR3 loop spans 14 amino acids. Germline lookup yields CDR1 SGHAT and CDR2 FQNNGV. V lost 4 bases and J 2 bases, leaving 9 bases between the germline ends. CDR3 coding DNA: TGTGCCAGCAGCTCTGACTTCGCCTACAATGAGCAGTTCTTC. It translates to CASSSDFAYNEQFF.

CDR3 sequence: CASRPGTSGKETQYF. CDR3 DNA sequence: TGTGCCAGCAGACCCGGGACTAGCGGGAAAGAGACCCAGTACTTC. The rearrangement joins TRBV6-6 to TRBJ2-5; TRBD2 aligns across 13 bases. Unmatched junction bases numbered 4, after V lost 6 bases and J lost 3 bases. Germline assignment: CDR1 MNHNY and CDR2 SVGAGI (reference sequence). The CDR3 loop spans 15 amino acids.

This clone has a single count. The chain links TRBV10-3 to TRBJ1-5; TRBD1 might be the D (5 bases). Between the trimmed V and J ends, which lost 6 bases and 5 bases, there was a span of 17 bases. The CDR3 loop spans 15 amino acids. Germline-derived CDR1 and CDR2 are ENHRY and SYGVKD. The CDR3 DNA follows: TGTGCCATCAGGGAGGGACCCGAGCGGGATCAGCCCCAGCATTTT. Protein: CAIREGPERDQPQHF.

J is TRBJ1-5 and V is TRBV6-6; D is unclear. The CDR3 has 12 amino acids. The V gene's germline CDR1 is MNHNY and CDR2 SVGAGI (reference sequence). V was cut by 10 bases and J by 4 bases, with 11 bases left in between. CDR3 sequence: CATSPNNQPQHF. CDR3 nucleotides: TGTGCCACCAGCCCAAATAATCAGCCCCAGCATTTT.

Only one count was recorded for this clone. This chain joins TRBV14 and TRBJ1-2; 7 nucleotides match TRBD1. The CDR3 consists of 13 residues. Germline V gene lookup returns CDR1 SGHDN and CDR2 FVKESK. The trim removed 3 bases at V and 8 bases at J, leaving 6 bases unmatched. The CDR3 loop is CASSQWRGQGYTF. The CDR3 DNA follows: TGTGCCAGCAGCCAGTGGAGGGGGCAAGGCTACACCTTC.

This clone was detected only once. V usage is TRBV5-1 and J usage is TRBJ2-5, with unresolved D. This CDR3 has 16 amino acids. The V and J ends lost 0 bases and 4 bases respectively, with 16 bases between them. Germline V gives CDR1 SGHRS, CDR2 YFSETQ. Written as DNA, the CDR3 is TGCGCCAGCAGCTTGGGTGCCTTACAATCGGGAGAGACCCAGTACTTC. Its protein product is CASSLGALQSGETQYF. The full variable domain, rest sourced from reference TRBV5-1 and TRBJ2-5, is KAGVTQTPRYLIKTRGQQVTLSCSPISGHRSVSWYQQTPGQGLQFLFEYFSETQRNKGNFPGRFSGRQFSNSRSEMNVSTLELGDSALYLCASSLGALQSGETQYFGPGTRLLVL.

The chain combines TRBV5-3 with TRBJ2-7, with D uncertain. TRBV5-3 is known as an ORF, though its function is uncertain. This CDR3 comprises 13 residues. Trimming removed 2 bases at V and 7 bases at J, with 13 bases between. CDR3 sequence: CARSLGQAGEQYF. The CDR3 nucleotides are TGTGCCAGAAGCTTAGGGCAGGCCGGAGAGCAGTACTTC.